What follows are 4 T cell receptor beta chains derived from one specimen sequenced in a study of T cell changes during pregnancy in multiple sclerosis. Data came from immunoSEQ multiplex PCR; TCRdb stores just in-frame clones and leaves some out. In the table there are 90,000 or so clones, roughly 90% of which are singletons. The sequencing used peripheral blood, collected before pregnancy. The receptors shown here come from a female donor with multiple sclerosis, enrolled in a pregnancy study.

The V call is TRBV7-7, the J call TRBJ1-2; TRBD1 aligns across 9 bases. Germline trimming cut 4 bases from V and 8 bases from J; bases unmatched to any gene: 8. The CDR3 is 14 amino acids. Germline V gene lookup returns CDR1 SSHAT and CDR2 FNYEAQ (reference sequence). The CDR3 sequence is CASSSIQGAGGYTF. The DNA of the CDR3 is TGTGCCAGCAGCTCAATACAGGGGGCCGGAGGCTACACCTTC.

The count of this clone is one. V gene TRBV25-1 combines with J gene TRBJ1-5; D is possibly TRBD1 (5 bases). Trimming cost V 8 bases and J 3 bases, with 14 bases left between them. This CDR3 has 14 amino acids. The germline gives CDR1 MGHDK, CDR2 SYGVNS. The CDR3 coding sequence is TGTGCCAGCGGGAATAGGGGTAACAATCAGCCCCAGCATTTT. Protein product: CASGNRGNNQPQHF.

This clone showed up just once. V usage is TRBV27 and J usage is TRBJ1-2, with 8 bases aligning to TRBD1. CDR1 is MNHEY, CDR2 SMNVEV, per germline (reference sequence). CDR3 size: 14 residues. The ends lost 3 bases at V and 1 base at J; junction bases unmatched: 1. The CDR3 DNA follows: TGTGCCAGCAGTTTCACAGGGGGTAACTATGGCTACACCTTC. Its protein is CASSFTGGNYGYTF.

The V call is TRBV28, the J call TRBJ2-7; D call uncertain. CDR3 length: 12 residues. V lost 4 bases to trimming and J lost 1 base, with 5 bases between them. The germline CDR1 and CDR2 sequences are MDHEN and SYDVKM. In DNA, the CDR3 is TGTGCCAGCAGTTACCAGTCCTACGAGCAGTACTTC. Amino acids: CASSYQSYEQYF.